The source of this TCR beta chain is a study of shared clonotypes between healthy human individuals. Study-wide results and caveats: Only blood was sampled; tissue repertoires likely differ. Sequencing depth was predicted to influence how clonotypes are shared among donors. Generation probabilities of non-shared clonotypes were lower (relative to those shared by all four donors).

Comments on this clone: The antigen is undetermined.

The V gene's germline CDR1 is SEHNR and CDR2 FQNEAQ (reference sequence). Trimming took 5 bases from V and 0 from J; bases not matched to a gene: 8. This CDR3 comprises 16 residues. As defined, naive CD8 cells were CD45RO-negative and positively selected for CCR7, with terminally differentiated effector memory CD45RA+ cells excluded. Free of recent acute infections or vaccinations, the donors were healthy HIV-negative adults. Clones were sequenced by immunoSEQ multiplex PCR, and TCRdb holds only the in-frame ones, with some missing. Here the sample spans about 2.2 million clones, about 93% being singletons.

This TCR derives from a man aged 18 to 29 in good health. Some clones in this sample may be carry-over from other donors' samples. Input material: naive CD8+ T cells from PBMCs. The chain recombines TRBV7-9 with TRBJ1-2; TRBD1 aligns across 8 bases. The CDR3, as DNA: TGTGCCAGCAGCCCCCAGGACAGGGCGGCTAACTATGGCTACACCTTC. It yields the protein CASSPQDRAANYGYTF.